This T cell receptor (beta chain) appears in the sequencing data of a study of T-cell reconstitution after alpha-beta-depleted transplantation in children. The ends were cut back, 1 base at V and 2 bases at J, with 18 bases in the middle. Germline V gene lookup returns CDR1 SGHTA and CDR2 FQGNSA. The CDR3 runs to 17 residues. Unique molecular identifiers tagged the TCRbeta library. TCRdb passed the PCR reads through MiXCR, listing each CDR3 protein once. The data show 490,000 or so distinct CDR3 sequences, approximately 13% seen once. The source was PBMCs from the stem cell graft donor, collected from the stem cell graft. This sequence was found in a human donor who donated a stem cell graft to a child with combined immunodeficiency. The chain joins TRBV7-2 to TRBJ2-7, with D perhaps matching TRBD1 (6 bases). CDR3 in DNA: TGTGCCAGCAGCTTAGTGGGGGCGGACAGCCCTCCCTACGAGCAGTACTTC. Encoded protein: CASSLVGADSPPYEQYF.